A single sample gave rise to the 8 T cell receptor beta chains below, sequenced in a study of cytomegalovirus exposure and HLA in healthy donors. PCR was performed using 60 Vbeta and 13 Jbeta primers. The repertoire was sequenced with immunoSEQ multiplex PCR; TCRdb's copy has only in-frame clones and lacks some. The data hold fewer than 90,000 clones, with 65% to 80% observed a single time. Sequences were obtained from PBMCs. The receptors originated from a man in his thirties or forties in good health and CMV-seropositive.

The chain is built from TRBV7-2 and TRBJ1-2; 7 nucleotides align to TRBD1. Germline V gene data show CDR1 as SGHTA and CDR2 as FQGNSA. The length of the CDR3 is 14 residues. V dropped 5 bases and J dropped 8; count of bases not matched to a gene: 11. CDR3 nucleotide sequence: TGTGCCAGCAGCCCACCACACAGGGGCCTGGGCTACACCTTC. This codes for CASSPPHRGLGYTF. Variable domain in full (rest from reference TRBV7-2 and TRBJ1-2): GAGVSQSPSNKVTEKGKDVELRCDPISGHTALYWYRQSLGQGLEFLIYFQGNSAPDKSGLPSDRFSAERTGGSVSTLTIQRTQQEDSAVYLCASSPPHRGLGYTFGSGTRLTVV.

This clone has just one count. The CDR3 DNA sequence: TGTGCCAGCAGCGTACTAGCGGGGACCCCCTACGAGCAGTACTTC. Amino acid sequence: CASSVLAGTPYEQYF. This chain connects TRBV7-8 to TRBJ2-7; 10 bases fit TRBD2. The CDR3 contains 15 residues. Germline CDR1 is SGHVS and CDR2 is FQNEAQ. The V gene end was trimmed by 5 bases and the J gene end by 2 bases; junction bases not matched to a gene: 6.

V usage is TRBV5-1 and J usage is TRBJ2-5, with D possibly being TRBD2 (6 bases). Germline assignment: CDR1 SGHRS and CDR2 YFSETQ. The CDR3 extends over 17 amino acids. Trimming took off 0 bases at V and 5 bases at J, with 20 bases between the two ends. For the CDR3, the DNA is TGCGCCAGCAGCTTGGATGTCTCGGGTCAGGCGGGGGAGACCCAGTACTTC. Its translation is CASSLDVSGQAGETQYF.

Here the CDR3 DNA reads TGCGCCAGCAGCTTATATGGCGATTCAGGAGGATATTTT. This encodes CASSLYGDSGGYF. The chain links TRBV5-1 to TRBJ1-3, with no clear D. The CDR3 has 13 residues. The germline gives CDR1 SGHRS, CDR2 YFSETQ. The V end lost 2 bases, the J end lost 15 bases, and 18 bases lay between the germline ends.

As regards this clone: An end of the junction differs from the germline gene, which may be a read error. This chain joins TRBV7-9 and TRBJ2-7; maybe TRBD2 (6 bases). The CDR3 runs to 17 residues. Germline-derived CDR1 and CDR2 are SEHNR and FQNEAQ (reference sequence). The CDR3 DNA reads as TGTTCCAGCAGCTTAGCGACCGGGAGCACAGGATTCTACGAGCAGTACTTC. It specifies CSSSLATGSTGFYEQYF.

The J gene is TRBJ1-3, the V gene TRBV2; D gene unclear. Germline CDR1 and CDR2: SNHLY and FYNNEI. The CDR3 is made up of 15 amino acids. Between the trimmed V and J ends, which lost 6 bases and 0 bases, there was a span of 12 bases. CDR3 amino acids: CASSLVEVSGNTIYF. The CDR3 region has the DNA TGTGCCAGCAGCCTGGTGGAGGTCTCTGGAAACACCATATATTTT.

V gene TRBV19 combines with J gene TRBJ1-2; weak D call: TRBD1 (6 bases). The CDR3 has 15 amino acids. Germline CDR1 LNHDA, CDR2 SQIVND (reference sequence). V lost 5 bases and J 5 bases, leaving 18 bases between the germline ends. The CDR3 loop is CASSPDRGGLYGYTF. Written as DNA, the CDR3 is TGTGCCAGTAGTCCCGACCGGGGGGGGCTATATGGCTACACCTTC.

This clone showed up just once. The genes are TRBV7-8 and TRBJ2-1, with 8 bases lining up with TRBD2. Germline values: CDR1 SGHVS, CDR2 FQNEAQ. Trimming took 3 bases from V and 9 from J; bases not matched to a gene: 10. The CDR3 loop spans 15 amino acids. The CDR3: CASSFSGASWGEQFF. DNA for the CDR3: TGTGCCAGCAGCTTTAGCGGGGCCTCCTGGGGTGAGCAGTTCTTC.